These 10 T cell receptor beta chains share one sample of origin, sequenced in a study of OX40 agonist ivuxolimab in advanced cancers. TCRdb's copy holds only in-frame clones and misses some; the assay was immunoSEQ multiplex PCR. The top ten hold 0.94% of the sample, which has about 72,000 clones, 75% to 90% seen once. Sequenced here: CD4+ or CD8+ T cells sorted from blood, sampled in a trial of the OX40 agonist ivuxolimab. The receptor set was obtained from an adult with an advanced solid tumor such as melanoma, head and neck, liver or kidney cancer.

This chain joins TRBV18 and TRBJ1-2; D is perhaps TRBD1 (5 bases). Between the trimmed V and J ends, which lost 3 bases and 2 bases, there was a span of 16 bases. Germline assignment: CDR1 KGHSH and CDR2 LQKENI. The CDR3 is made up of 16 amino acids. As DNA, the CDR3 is TGTGCCAGCTCACCGCCCGCGTCGGGACTAAACTATGGCTACACCTTC. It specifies CASSPPASGLNYGYTF.

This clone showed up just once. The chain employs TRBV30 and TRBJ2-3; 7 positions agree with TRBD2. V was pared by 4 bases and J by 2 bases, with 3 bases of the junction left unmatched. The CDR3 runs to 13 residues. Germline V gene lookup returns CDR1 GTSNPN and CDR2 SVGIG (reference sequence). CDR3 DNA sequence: TGTGCCTGGACTAGCGGCCTCACAGATACGCAGTATTTT. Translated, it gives CAWTSGLTDTQYF.

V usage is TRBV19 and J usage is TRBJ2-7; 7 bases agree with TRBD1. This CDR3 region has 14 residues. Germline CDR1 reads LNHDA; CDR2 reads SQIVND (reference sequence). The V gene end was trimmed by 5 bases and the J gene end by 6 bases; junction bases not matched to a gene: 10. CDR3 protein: CASSWPGPGGEQYF. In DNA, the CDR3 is TGTGCCAGTAGTTGGCCGGGACCAGGGGGCGAGCAGTACTTC.

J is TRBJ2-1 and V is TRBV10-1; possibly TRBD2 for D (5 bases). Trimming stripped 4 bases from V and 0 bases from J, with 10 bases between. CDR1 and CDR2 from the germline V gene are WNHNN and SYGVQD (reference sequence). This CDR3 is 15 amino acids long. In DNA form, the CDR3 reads TGCGCCAGCAGTGGACTATCGAGCTCCTACAATGAGCAGTTCTTC. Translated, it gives CASSGLSSSYNEQFF.

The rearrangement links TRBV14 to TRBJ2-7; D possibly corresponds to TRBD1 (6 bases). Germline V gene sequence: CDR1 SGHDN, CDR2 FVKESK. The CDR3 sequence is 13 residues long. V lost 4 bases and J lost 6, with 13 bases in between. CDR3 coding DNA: TGTGCCAGCAGCCGGCAGGGGTTTGGCGAGCAGTACTTC. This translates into CASSRQGFGEQYF.

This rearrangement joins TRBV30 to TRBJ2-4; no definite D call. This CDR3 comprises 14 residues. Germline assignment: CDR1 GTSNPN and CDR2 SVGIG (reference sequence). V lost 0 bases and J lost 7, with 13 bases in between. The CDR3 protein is CAWSVGAYVNIQYF. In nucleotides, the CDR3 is TGTGCCTGGAGTGTAGGAGCTTATGTGAACATTCAGTACTTC.

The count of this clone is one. The CDR3 spells CASSVVAWSNQPQHF. The CDR3 nucleotides are TGCGCCAGCAGTGTCGTGGCATGGAGCAATCAGCCCCAGCATTTT. The chain couples TRBV10-1 to TRBJ1-5; D gene ambiguous. Germline V gene data show CDR1 as WNHNN and CDR2 as SYGVQD (reference sequence). The CDR3 spans 15 residues. The V gene lost 4 bases and the J gene lost 1 base, with 11 bases spanning the gap.

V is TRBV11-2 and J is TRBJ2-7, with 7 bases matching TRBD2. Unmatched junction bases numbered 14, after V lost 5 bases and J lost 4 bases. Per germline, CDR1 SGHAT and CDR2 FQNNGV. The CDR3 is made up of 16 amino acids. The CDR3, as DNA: TGTGCCAGCAGCCCAGTCCGCGGGAGAGACGCATACGAGCAGTACTTC. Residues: CASSPVRGRDAYEQYF. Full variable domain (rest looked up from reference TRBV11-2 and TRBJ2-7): EAGVAQSPRYKIIEKRQSVAFWCNPISGHATLYWYQQILGQGPKLLIQFQNNGVVDDSQLPKDRFSAERLKGVDSTLKIQPAKLEDSAVYLCASSPVRGRDAYEQYFGPGTRLTVT.

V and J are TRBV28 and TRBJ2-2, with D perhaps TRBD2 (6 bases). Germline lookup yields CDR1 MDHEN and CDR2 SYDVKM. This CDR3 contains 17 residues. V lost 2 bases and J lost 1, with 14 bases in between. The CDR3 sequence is CASSLPSGLRNTGELFF. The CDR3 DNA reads TGTGCCAGCAGTTTACCCTCGGGACTCAGGAACACCGGGGAGCTGTTTTTT.

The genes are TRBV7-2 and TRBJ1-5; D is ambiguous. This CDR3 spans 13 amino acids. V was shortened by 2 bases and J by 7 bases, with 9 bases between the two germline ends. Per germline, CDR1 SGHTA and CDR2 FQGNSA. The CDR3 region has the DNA TGTGCCAGCAGCTTAAATGTCCGCCAGCCCCAGCATTTT. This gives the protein CASSLNVRQPQHF.